These 18 T cell receptor beta chains originate from one sample sequenced in a study of T cell repertoires in cytomegalovirus infection. Their specific antigens are unknown. TCRdb analysed the reads with MiXCR anew, one entry per CDR3 protein. This table holds about 920,000 distinct CDR3 sequences, roughly 30% found once. Material: cultured CD8+ T cells from PBMCs, obtained from culture after CMV antigen stimulation. These receptors all stem from a human donor in good health (CMV status not recorded). Some clones in this sample may be carry-over from other donors' samples.

The V and J genes are TRBV10-3 and TRBJ2-5; 11 bases align to TRBD2. V dropped 5 bases and J dropped 5; count of bases not matched to a gene: 4. The CDR3 covers 14 residues. The V gene's germline CDR1 is ENHRY and CDR2 SYGVKD. The CDR3, as DNA: TGTGCCATCAGTCTACTAGCGGGGGTTGAGACCCAGTACTTC. Protein product: CAISLLAGVETQYF.

V gene TRBV15 combines with J gene TRBJ1-4, with D unresolved. V was pared by 1 base and J by 0 bases, with 6 bases between. Germline V CDR1 and CDR2: LNHNV, YYDKDF (reference sequence). This CDR3 region has 15 residues. The CDR3 spells CATSRVTATNEKLFF. The CDR3 DNA follows: TGTGCCACCAGCAGAGTAACTGCAACTAATGAAAAACTGTTTTTT.

The gene calls are TRBV29-1 and TRBJ2-1; D uncertain. The V gene lost 6 bases and the J gene lost 5 bases, with 5 bases spanning the gap. The V gene's germline CDR1 is SQVTM and CDR2 ANQGSEA. This CDR3 spans 10 amino acids. The CDR3 spells CSVHNNEQFF. The CDR3 DNA follows: TGCAGCGTCCACAACAATGAGCAGTTCTTC.

V gene TRBV6-2 or TRBV6-3 combines with J gene TRBJ2-5; the D is unclear. Trimming removed 8 bases from V and 3 bases from J, with 16 bases in between. The CDR3 consists of 14 residues. Germline CDR1 MNHEY, CDR2 SVGEGT. The CDR3 loop reads CASFSQAAKETQYF. The CDR3 DNA reads TGTGCCAGCTTTTCCCAAGCAGCCAAAGAGACCCAGTACTTC.

CDR3 amino acids: CASRTGDHTEAFF. The CDR3 DNA follows: TGTGCCAGCAGAACAGGGGACCACACTGAAGCTTTCTTT. This chain links TRBV27 with TRBJ1-1, with TRBD1 identical over 7 bases. This CDR3 has 13 amino acids. From germline, CDR1 is MNHEY and CDR2 SMNVEV (reference sequence). The V and J ends lost 6 bases and 3 bases, in that order; junction bases with no gene match: 4.

This clonotype was detected ten times or more. The CDR3 is CASSLAGDRRGTGELFF. The CDR3 DNA reads TGTGCCAGCAGCTTAGCAGGGGACAGGAGGGGAACCGGGGAGCTGTTTTTT. V usage is TRBV7-8 and J usage is TRBJ2-2, with 8 nucleotides matching TRBD1. This CDR3 is 17 amino acids long. The germline gives CDR1 SGHVS, CDR2 FQNEAQ. J lost 5 bases, V lost 0 bases, and 8 bases had no gene match. Filled out from reference TRBV7-8 and TRBJ2-2, the complete variable domain reads GAGVSQSPRYKVAKRGQDVALRCDPISGHVSLFWYQQALGQGPEFLTYFQNEAQLDKSGLPSDRFFAERPEGSVSTLKIQRTQQEDSAVYLCASSLAGDRRGTGELFFGEGSRLTVL.

Of note for this clonotype: Relative to the germline gene, one junction end is altered; a read error may explain this. The V and J genes are TRBV7-9 and TRBJ1-5; perhaps TRBD1 as D (5 bases). CDR3 size: 14 residues. Per germline, CDR1 SEHNR and CDR2 FQNEAQ (reference sequence). Here the CDR3 reads CASSPGPGIQSQHF. CDR3 nucleotides: TGTGCCAGCAGTCCGGGGCCCGGGATTCAGTCCCAGCATTTT.

V gene TRBV7-9 combines with J gene TRBJ1-2; D not certain. The CDR3 consists of 16 residues. The ends were cut back, 1 base at V and 3 bases at J, with 15 bases in the middle. Germline V gene data show CDR1 as SEHNR and CDR2 as FQNEAQ (reference sequence). CDR3 in amino acids: CASSLGRQPSDYGYTF. The CDR3 nucleotides read TGTGCCAGCAGCTTAGGGAGACAACCATCAGACTATGGCTACACCTTC.

The chain carries TRBV10-3 and TRBJ2-2, with D perhaps TRBD2 (6 bases). This CDR3 comprises 12 residues. Per germline, CDR1 ENHRY and CDR2 SYGVKD. Trimming took 10 bases from V and 5 from J, leaving 11 bases between them. CDR3 coding DNA: TGTGCCACCGACGGGGGAACCGGGGAGCTGTTTTTT. Translation: CATDGGTGELFF.

This clonotype was seen a few times. The chain carries TRBV4-2 and TRBJ2-3, with 8 bases that match TRBD2. CDR1 and CDR2 (germline): LGHNA, YNFKEQ. The junction had 7 bases not matched to a gene; V was cut back by 0 bases and J by 2 bases. The CDR3 is 17 amino acids. DNA for the CDR3: TGTGCCAGCAGCCAAGATACAGCGGGGGCTTTCACAGATACGCAGTATTTT. Protein product: CASSQDTAGAFTDTQYF.

This clonotype has at least ten counts. The chain has TRBV20-1 and TRBJ2-3; D gene ambiguous. This CDR3 contains 14 residues. Germline V gene sequence: CDR1 DFQATT, CDR2 SNEGSKA (reference sequence). V lost 3 bases and J 4 bases, leaving 14 bases between the germline ends. The CDR3 is CSASPPVVPDTQYF. The DNA for the CDR3 is TGCAGTGCTAGTCCTCCTGTAGTCCCAGATACGCAGTATTTT.

This clonotype was observed at least ten times. The chain combines TRBV7-2 with TRBJ2-5; 7 bases agree with TRBD2. CDR1 SGHTA and CDR2 FQGNSA come from the germline V gene. V lost 5 bases, J lost 3 bases, and 18 bases stayed unmatched. The CDR3 is 18 amino acids. CDR3 nucleotide sequence: TGTGCCAGCAGCACCCTTGGGGGGGGACTTCTTATCGAAGAGACCCAGTACTTC. It specifies CASSTLGGGLLIEETQYF.

In this sample, this clonotype turned up a few times. The V call is TRBV6-5, the J call TRBJ1-6; 8 nucleotides match TRBD1. CDR1 is MNHEY and CDR2 is SVGAGI in the germline V gene. This CDR3 comprises 15 residues. Losses at the gene ends were 7 bases for V and 6 bases for J; bases not matched to a gene: 8. In DNA, the CDR3 is TGTGCCAGCAATTTGCAGGGGGCAGGTAATTCACCCCTCCACTTT. Translating it yields CASNLQGAGNSPLHF.

The chain combines TRBV27 with TRBJ1-2; a weak D match, TRBD1 (5 bases). Deletions cut 8 bases from V and 4 bases from J, with 20 bases between. Germline V gives CDR1 MNHEY, CDR2 SMNVEV (reference sequence). The CDR3 consists of 15 residues. In DNA, the CDR3 is TGTGCCAGCTCCCCCGCGAGGGGCAGAGCCTATGGCTACACCTTC. Translating it yields CASSPARGRAYGYTF.

This clonotype has more than one count but fewer than ten. The chain carries TRBV7-9 and TRBJ1-2, with unresolved D. This CDR3 contains 14 residues. V was cut by 2 bases and J by 5 bases, with 12 bases left in between. Germline V gene sequence: CDR1 SEHNR, CDR2 FQNEAQ (reference sequence). The DNA of the CDR3 is TGTGCCAGCAGCTTATTGGGGAAGGGTTATGGCTACACCTTC. Translation gives CASSLLGKGYGYTF.

The rearrangement uses TRBV7-8 and TRBJ1-5; the D gene is possibly TRBD1 (5 bases). The germline gives CDR1 SGHVS, CDR2 FQNEAQ. Trimming left V 6 bases short and J 12 bases short, with 18 bases between. The CDR3 is made up of 13 amino acids. The CDR3: CASSPDSGVLQHF. As DNA, the CDR3 is TGTGCCAGCAGTCCTGACAGCGGCGTTCTCCAGCATTTT. Full variable domain (rest looked up from reference TRBV7-8 and TRBJ1-5): GAGVSQSPRYKVAKRGQDVALRCDPISGHVSLFWYQQALGQGPEFLTYFQNEAQLDKSGLPSDRFFAERPEGSVSTLKIQRTQQEDSAVYLCASSPDSGVLQHFGDGTRLSIL.

This clonotype has only a few counts. The chain uses TRBV6-6 and TRBJ2-3; D call uncertain. This CDR3 comprises 20 residues. The germline V gene encodes CDR1 MNHNY and CDR2 SVGAGI (reference sequence). V was pared by 2 bases and J by 2 bases, with 26 bases between. Here the CDR3 DNA reads TGTGCCAGCAGTTACCCTGCGACCCCGCTCCCCATAACCGACACAGATACGCAGTATTTT. It translates to CASSYPATPLPITDTDTQYF.

The genes are TRBV12-3 or TRBV12-4 and TRBJ1-3; D is unclear. V gave up 3 bases and J gave up 4 bases, with 13 bases separating them. CDR3 length equals 15 residues. Here the CDR3 reads CASSFGTLGGNTIYF. CDR3 DNA: TGTGCCAGCAGTTTTGGCACCCTCGGCGGAAACACCATATATTTT.